This entry is about one T cell receptor (beta chain). Other DNA sequences in this specimen translate into the identical CDR3. CDR1 and CDR2 (germline): KGHDR, SFDVKD. V lost 9 bases and J lost 4, with 13 bases in between. This CDR3 region has 13 residues. Per the original data handling: By means of reference gene primer amplification, nucleated cell counts were estimated. Assay used: immunoSEQ multiplex PCR; TCRdb lists only in-frame clones, some missing. The V and J calls and clone size were taken over from that table, and D and trimming were inferred from the DNA. Of 200,000 or so clones detected, about 90% appear once; the ten largest clones hold 2% to 2.5%. The sample belongs to a study of blood T cell repertoires in COVID-19. As for the study in general: Collection of acute and convalescent COVID-19 samples took place in the United States, Italy and Spain. In each case, the material was cDNA or gDNA derived from T cells, B-cell-depleted T cells, or PBMCs.

The V call is TRBV24-1, the J call TRBJ2-3, with a possible D match to TRBD2 (7 bases). The clonotype comes from a woman aged 50 to 60 with acute or convalescent COVID-19. Material for sequencing was peripheral blood. The DNA for the CDR3 is TGTGCCACCCGAGGGGGGGCCGCAGATACGCAGTATTTT. Translating it yields CATRGGAADTQYF.